This TCR beta chain emerged from a study of radiotherapy plus CTLA-4 blockade in lung cancer. Study-level findings and limits: Together with interferon-beta, which increased in serum after radiation, early dynamic changes in blood T cell clones were reportedly the best predictors of response. In blood, TCR clones derived from the tumor expanded after radiotherapy plus ipilimumab.

The CDR3 totals 12 residues. Trimming took 1 base from V and 10 from J, leaving 9 bases between them. Per the germline V gene, CDR1 is MNHNS and CDR2 is SASEGT. Profiling relied on immunoSEQ multiplex PCR, and the TCRdb table lists in-frame clones only, not all of them. The table has roughly 42,000 clones, 60% to 80% seen once; the top ten hold around 22%. In the case of this clone: As yet, its antigen is unknown.

The TCR comes from a human donor with non-small cell lung cancer that progressed on radiotherapy plus ipilimumab. The rearrangement uses TRBV6-1 and TRBJ2-3; possible D gene TRBD2, 7 bases. Sequencing was performed on peripheral blood, taken from a patient treated with radiotherapy plus ipilimumab. CDR3 sequence: CASSEEGGSQYF. The CDR3 DNA reads as TGTGCCAGCAGTGAAGAGGGGGGGTCGCAGTATTTT.